What follows describes a single T cell receptor (beta chain). These data come from a study of blood T cell repertoires in COVID-19. About the study: Spain, Italy and the United States supplied samples that represented acute and convalescent COVID-19. T cells, B-cell-depleted T cells, or PBMCs provided the cDNA or gDNA that served as material.

Original handling: Amplifying reference gene primers gave estimates of nucleated cell counts. Method: immunoSEQ multiplex PCR; TCRdb's copy keeps in-frame clones and lacks some. V and J calls and clone size are those listed in that table; D and trimming were worked out from the DNA. The sample carries almost 200,000 clones, around four fifths recorded once. Seattle participants joined during active infection and were tracked over time. The ends were cut back, 0 bases at V and 5 bases at J, with 11 bases in the middle. The CDR3 length is 14 residues. CDR1 is SGHRS, CDR2 YFSETQ, per germline. The sequence came from a man in his sixties with COVID-19, enrolled during active disease. This rearrangement joins TRBV5-1 to TRBJ1-1, with no clear D. Sequences were obtained from peripheral blood. The CDR3 sequence: CASSLAGSETEAFF. CDR3 bases: TGCGCCAGCAGCTTGGCAGGAAGTGAAACTGAAGCTTTCTTT.